The source of this T cell receptor (beta chain) is a study of T cells in Graves' hyperthyroidism and ophthalmopathy (dated by TCRdb to 2018 to 2020). About the full investigation: Peripheral blood samples were taken at initial diagnosis, before any treatment was given. TCR Vbeta CDR3 sequencing of approximately 140 peripheral blood samples (43 ophthalmopathy, roughly 72 hyperthyroidism and around 17 progressor patients) is reported in the paper. For training and testing, the 100 patients in the discovery cohort were randomly divided in a 7:3 ratio. Following sampling, methimazole starting at 30 mg daily was given to hyperthyroidism patients, and high-dose intravenous methylprednisolone was given to ophthalmopathy patients. Whether ophthalmopathy could be predicted prospectively was tested in an independent validation cohort made up of 18 to 20 hyperthyroidism patients plus 17 patients who later progressed to ophthalmopathy. In addition, the study compared T-cell repertoires in thyroid tissue and in blood from several Graves' hyperthyroidism patients. To identify TCR V-J signatures that set the groups apart, the researchers used a discovery cohort of 90 to 100 patients, made up of 40 to 45 with Graves' ophthalmopathy and about 59 with stable Graves' hyperthyroidism. Findings and caveats that apply to the study as a whole: A model built on a 13 V-J signature distinguished ophthalmopathy from stable hyperthyroidism, reaching about 88% sensitivity and around 82% specificity in cross-validation and 80%/75% in testing. Sample size was not statistically predetermined, and blinding of investigators to group allocation was not performed. Most expanded thyroid clonotypes (frequency above 0.001) were also detected in blood, a finding suggesting that blood repertoires may reflect thyroid immune responses. In validation, the model predicted progression to ophthalmopathy a median of approximately 6.3 months before onset, with roughly 70% sensitivity and roughly 79% specificity.

CDR1 and CDR2, looked up from the germline V gene (reference sequence), are MNHNY and SVGAGI. Cut back by 2 bases and 3 bases, the V and J ends lie 8 bases apart. The cysteine opens and the phenylalanine closes a CDR3 of 13 amino acids. Of all the DNA, just the CDR3 is kept, 39 bases in frame from base 1. The TCR beta CDR3 regions were amplified from the RNA transcripts. A first-round RT-PCR of the TCR CDR3 used the HTBI primer set with the Qiagen OneStep RT-PCR kit. A second multiplex PCR round built the libraries, followed by size selection and purification. Sequencing of the libraries was done on an Illumina HiSeq2000 using paired-end 100 bp reads. The original methods were these. Raw data were processed with SOAPnuke, discarding reads with adapters, uncalled bases, mean Phred below 15, or no exact constant-primer or identifier match. COPE v1.2.5 was used to merge high-quality paired reads, and clonotypes were defined as unique nucleotide sequences. MiTCR v1.1 was used to align the clonotypes against IMGT TRBV, TRBD and TRBJ reference segments. The analysis was restricted to V-J combinations with a frequency above 0.0001, which together covered around 99% of the repertoires. A TCS score was defined as the ratio between F50 (clonal expansion) and ExV (chaos), using BLOSUM62-based TCRdist between CDR3 peptides within each V-J. Welch's t-statistics and random forest reduced roughly 500 V-J features to about 12, which were used in a naive Bayes classifier (R e1071). TCRdb's own reprocessing of the public reads used fastp at Q25 and MiXCR and kept productive beta chains. All rows with the same CDR3 protein become a single entry with the most common DNA and genes. TCRdb's processing, not the study's, gives the V and J calls here. Counted in this sample were around 370,000 distinct CDR3 sequences; approximately 17% of them appeared once. The ten top clones hold less than 45% of the sample.

In the ophthalmopathy patients, disease was moderately to severely active, with a Clinical Activity Score of 3 or more, a NOSPECS grade of 4 or more, and a duration of less than 3 months. Exclusion was applied to patients with uncontrolled infections, other autoimmune diseases, pregnancy or lactation. Diagnoses were established on the basis of clinical symptoms, serum thyroxine and TRAb, thyroid ultrasound, and orbital computed tomography. PBMCs were isolated from about 9 ml of fresh peripheral blood by Ficoll-Paque density gradient centrifugation. Total RNA was extracted using Trizol reagent, and RNA quality was assessed on an Agilent 2100 Bioanalyzer. This clonotype was seen only a few times. What this receptor recognizes is not known. No base quality values were provided; no much bigger clone lies one nucleotide off.

The specimen was blood. This clonotype was sampled from a man younger than 30 with Graves' ophthalmopathy. The sequence joins TRBV6-6 to TRBJ2-7; perhaps TRBD1 is the D gene, with 5 bases matching. The nucleotide sequence is given as TGTGCCAGCAGTTACGAGCAGGGCTACGAGCAGTACTTC. Translated, this is CASSYEQGYEQYF.